The present T cell receptor (beta chain) was sequenced within a study of blood T cell repertoires in COVID-19. Study-wide background: COVID-19 samples collected from the United States, Italy and Spain covered acute and convalescent phases. The cDNA or gDNA used as material had been derived from T cells, B-cell-depleted T cells, or PBMCs.

TCRdb's copy holds only in-frame clones and misses some; the assay was immunoSEQ multiplex PCR. This sample has about 350,000 clones, with about 88% found just once. Seattle patients were enrolled while actively infected and followed longitudinally. The sample comprised peripheral blood. This clonotype originated in a woman in her 70s with COVID-19, enrolled during active disease.

In DNA, the CDR3 is TGCAGCGTTGAAGCGGGGACAGGGGGCACAGATACGCAGTATTTT. Amino acid sequence: CSVEAGTGGTDTQYF. V and J are TRBV29-1 and TRBJ2-3; TRBD1 aligns across 10 bases. The CDR3 contains 15 residues. V was pared by 1 base and J by 1 base, with 2 bases of the junction left unmatched. Germline V gives CDR1 SQVTM, CDR2 ANQGSEA.